One and the same sample provided the 21 T cell receptor beta chains below, sequenced in a study of blood T cell repertoires in COVID-19 (TCRdb year 2020). The library relied on the immunoSEQ multiplex PCR assay. TCRdb took this table from immuneACCESS and kept in-frame rearrangements with V and J called. Such tables lack part of the clones; where checked against another copy, unresolved V genes explain under half of the gap, and the rest is unexplained. Across this sample there are approximately 200,000 clones, with roughly 94% seen only once. Together, the top ten hold about 0.76% of the sample. Sequencing was performed on peripheral blood. The receptors stem from a man younger than 45 with COVID-19, enrolled during active disease.

In this sample, this clone turned up once. V gene TRBV19 combines with J gene TRBJ2-1, with D maybe TRBD2 (7 bases). This CDR3 is 13 amino acids long. V dropped 7 bases and J dropped 10 bases, with 17 bases sitting between them. The germline V gene has CDR1 LNHDA and CDR2 SQIVND (reference sequence). Here the CDR3 reads CASNAGALGEQFF. Here the CDR3 DNA reads TGTGCCAGTAATGCGGGGGCGCTGGGAGAGCAGTTCTTC. The full variable domain, completed using reference TRBV19 and TRBJ2-1, is DGGITQSPKYLFRKEGQNVTLSCEQNLNHDAMYWYRQDPGQGLRLIYYSQIVNDFQKGDIAEGYSVSREKKESFPLTVTSAQKNPTAFYLCASNAGALGEQFFGPGTRLTVL.

This rearrangement joins TRBV2 to TRBJ1-6, with D unclear. The length of the CDR3 is 15 residues. CDR1 and CDR2 (germline): SNHLY, FYNNEI. Trimming removed 6 bases from V and 10 bases from J, with 19 bases in between. CDR3 region: CASRVGYGGESPLHF. The CDR3 DNA reads as TGTGCCAGCAGGGTCGGCTACGGCGGAGAGTCACCCCTCCACTTT.

The chain links TRBV6-5 to TRBJ2-7; D might be TRBD1 (6 bases). Trimming shortened V by 5 bases and J by 6 bases, and 17 bases separated the two germline ends. Germline V gene sequence: CDR1 MNHEY, CDR2 SVGAGI. This CDR3 contains 14 residues. The CDR3 DNA reads TGTGCCAGCAGTAAGACAGGTTTATCGGGCGAGCAGTACTTC. It is translated as CASSKTGLSGEQYF.

The V and J genes are TRBV25-1 and TRBJ1-6; D remains ambiguous. Germline loops: CDR1 MGHDK, CDR2 SYGVNS. CDR3 length: 13 amino acids. V lost 2 bases and J 7 bases, leaving 6 bases between the germline ends. As DNA, the CDR3 is TGTGCCAGCAGTGAACCGGGGAATTCACCCCTCCACTTT. Its translation is CASSEPGNSPLHF.

This clone was recorded only once. The chain links TRBV5-6 to TRBJ1-5; 11 bases line up with TRBD1. The CDR3 contains 15 residues. Germline trimming cut 4 bases from V and 4 bases from J; bases unmatched to any gene: 4. The V gene's germline CDR1 is SGHDT and CDR2 YYEEEE. The CDR3 DNA is TGTGCCAGCAGCCACGGACAGGGGGCGAATCAGCCCCAGCATTTT. It is translated as CASSHGQGANQPQHF.

V gene TRBV5-6 combines with J gene TRBJ2-6, with a possible D match to TRBD2 (5 bases). The germline V and J ends were trimmed by 2 bases and 0 bases, with 9 bases remaining between them. The CDR3 loop spans 16 amino acids. Germline V gene lookup returns CDR1 SGHDT and CDR2 YYEEEE. The CDR3 region has the DNA TGTGCCAGCAGCTTCCTGAGCGGCTCTGGGGCCAACGTCCTGACTTTC. It encodes CASSFLSGSGANVLTF.

CDR3 coding DNA: TGCGCCAGCAGCGAGGAAGGGGGATGGTCGGGCGAGCAGTACTTC. It yields the protein CASSEEGGWSGEQYF. V gene TRBV5-1 combines with J gene TRBJ2-7, with D perhaps matching TRBD1 (6 bases). CDR3 length: 15 amino acids. Between the trimmed V and J ends, which lost 4 bases and 6 bases, there was a span of 20 bases. In germline, CDR1 is SGHRS, CDR2 YFSETQ. Filled out from reference TRBV5-1 and TRBJ2-7, the complete variable domain reads KAGVTQTPRYLIKTRGQQVTLSCSPISGHRSVSWYQQTPGQGLQFLFEYFSETQRNKGNFPGRFSGRQFSNSRSEMNVSTLELGDSALYLCASSEEGGWSGEQYFGPGTRLTVT.

The chain employs TRBV5-1 and TRBJ2-1; D ambiguous. This CDR3 contains 12 residues. The germline V gene has CDR1 SGHRS and CDR2 YFSETQ. Trimming removed 2 bases at V and 7 bases at J, with 7 bases between. The CDR3 reads CASSFSRNEQFF. DNA of the CDR3: TGCGCCAGCAGCTTCTCCCGTAATGAGCAGTTCTTC.

The rearrangement uses TRBV5-1 and TRBJ2-7; D unresolved. Between the trimmed V and J ends, which lost 3 bases and 3 bases, there was a span of 4 bases. CDR3 length equals 11 residues. Germline V gene lookup returns CDR1 SGHRS and CDR2 YFSETQ. The CDR3 coding sequence is TGCGCCAGCAGCTCGTACTACGAGCAGTACTTC. Protein sequence: CASSSYYEQYF.

The chain joins TRBV5-1 to TRBJ1-2, with 7 bases that match TRBD1. Trimming removed 1 base from V and 8 bases from J; junction bases left unmatched: 5. This CDR3 has 13 amino acids. The germline CDR1 and CDR2 sequences are SGHRS and YFSETQ. The CDR3 here is CASSLTGEEGYTF. DNA for the CDR3: TGCGCCAGCAGCTTGACAGGGGAAGAGGGCTACACCTTC. The variable domain in full, completed from reference TRBV5-1 and TRBJ1-2, reads KAGVTQTPRYLIKTRGQQVTLSCSPISGHRSVSWYQQTPGQGLQFLFEYFSETQRNKGNFPGRFSGRQFSNSRSEMNVSTLELGDSALYLCASSLTGEEGYTFGSGTRLTVV.

The rearrangement links TRBV19 to TRBJ1-2, with no clear D. Germline CDR1 LNHDA, CDR2 SQIVND (reference sequence). V dropped 3 bases and J dropped 7 bases, with 9 bases sitting between them. The CDR3 covers 12 residues. The CDR3 loop reads CASSIYGGGYTF. DNA of the CDR3: TGTGCCAGTAGTATTTATGGAGGTGGCTACACCTTC.

The gene calls are TRBV10-1 and TRBJ2-1, with a weak D call TRBD2 (6 bases). Trimming removed 2 bases at V and 9 bases at J, with 11 bases between. The CDR3 extends over 13 amino acids. Per the germline V gene, CDR1 is WNHNN and CDR2 is SYGVQD (reference sequence). CDR3 sequence (DNA): TGCGCCAGCAGTGAGGTCGGGGGAGGTGAGCAGTTCTTC. Amino acids: CASSEVGGGEQFF.

The rearrangement joins TRBV5-4 to TRBJ1-6, with TRBD1 matching over 7 bases. Trimming at V came to 4 bases and at J to 0 bases, leaving 4 bases not matched to a gene. CDR1 is SGHNT, CDR2 YYREEE, per germline (reference sequence). The CDR3 extends over 16 amino acids. CDR3 sequence (DNA): TGTGCCAGCAGCCGGGGACAGAGCTCCTATAATTCACCCCTCCACTTT. Encoded protein: CASSRGQSSYNSPLHF.

This chain joins TRBV6-5 and TRBJ1-1; 7 bases map to TRBD1. The CDR3 is 14 residues long. Germline V gene lookup returns CDR1 MNHEY and CDR2 SVGAGI. J gave up 4 bases and V 8 bases, and 10 bases lay outside the gene matches. This CDR3 is CASSPETGITEAFF. DNA for the CDR3: TGTGCCAGCTCCCCGGAGACAGGGATCACTGAAGCTTTCTTT.

The chain links TRBV19 to TRBJ2-3; the match to TRBD1 covers 7 bases. V lost 5 bases, J lost 0 bases, and 2 bases stayed unmatched. Germline V gene lookup returns CDR1 LNHDA and CDR2 SQIVND (reference sequence). The CDR3 extends over 14 amino acids. The CDR3 DNA is TGTGCCAGTAGTCGGGACAGAAGCACAGATACGCAGTATTTT. Amino acid sequence: CASSRDRSTDTQYF. The whole variable domain, filled in from reference TRBV19 and TRBJ2-3, reads DGGITQSPKYLFRKEGQNVTLSCEQNLNHDAMYWYRQDPGQGLRLIYYSQIVNDFQKGDIAEGYSVSREKKESFPLTVTSAQKNPTAFYLCASSRDRSTDTQYFGPGTRLTVL.

This chain links TRBV12-3 or TRBV12-4 with TRBJ2-7, with a possible D match to TRBD1 (5 bases). Trimming left V 2 bases short and J 3 bases short, with 8 bases between. This CDR3 contains 13 residues. Here the CDR3 DNA reads TGTGCCAGCAGTTTACAAGACAGCTACGAGCAGTACTTC. Residues: CASSLQDSYEQYF.

The genes are TRBV2 and TRBJ2-7; a weak D match, TRBD1 (5 bases). This CDR3 region has 12 residues. V was trimmed by 7 bases and J by 3 bases, leaving 10 bases between them. Per the germline V gene, CDR1 is SNHLY and CDR2 is FYNNEI. CDR3 nucleotides: TGTGCCAGCACAGGGTGGGACTACGAGCAGTACTTC. Protein product: CASTGWDYEQYF.

V is TRBV10-3 and J is TRBJ1-5, with TRBD1 identical over 7 bases. CDR1 ENHRY and CDR2 SYGVKD come from the germline V gene. V lost 5 bases, J lost 7 bases, and 8 bases stayed unmatched. The length of the CDR3 is 14 residues. The CDR3 spells CAISKGGGGQPQHF. The CDR3 nucleotides read TGTGCCATCAGTAAAGGGGGCGGGGGGCAGCCCCAGCATTTT.

The chain has TRBV14 and TRBJ1-2; tentatively, D is TRBD1 (6 bases). The germline V and J ends were trimmed by 3 bases and 7 bases, with 21 bases remaining between them. Germline V gives CDR1 SGHDN, CDR2 FVKESK. The CDR3 is made up of 16 amino acids. The CDR3 DNA reads as TGTGCCAGCAGCCACCACGACAGGTTGCTAAGACGTGGCTACACCTTC. Translating gives CASSHHDRLLRRGYTF.

The V and J genes are TRBV9 and TRBJ1-1; maybe TRBD1 (5 bases). The CDR3 spans 15 residues. Trimming stripped 2 bases from V and 7 bases from J, with 18 bases between. CDR1 SGDLS and CDR2 YYNGEE come from the germline V gene. CDR3: CASSVSPTGALEAFF. Here the CDR3 DNA reads TGTGCCAGCAGCGTTAGCCCTACAGGCGCCCTTGAAGCTTTCTTT.

The chain employs TRBV29-1 and TRBJ1-3; D might be TRBD1 (5 bases). Deletions cut 4 bases from V and 4 bases from J, with 14 bases between. Germline CDR1 SQVTM, CDR2 ANQGSEA. The CDR3 is 14 residues long. This CDR3 is CSVADGAAGNTIYF. The CDR3 bases are TGCAGCGTTGCAGATGGGGCGGCGGGAAACACCATATATTTT.